This T cell receptor beta chain is drawn from a study of blood T cell repertoires in COVID-19. The CDR3 has 16 amino acids. With V trimmed by 0 bases and J by 5 bases, 7 bases remained unmatched. CDR1 and CDR2 (germline): MNHEY, SVGAGI. In the original analysis: Counts of nucleated cells, estimated from reference gene primer amplification, were obtained. Assay used: immunoSEQ multiplex PCR; TCRdb lists only in-frame clones, some missing. Clone size and the V and J calls come from that table; the DNA yielded D and trimming. The data hold 250,000 to 300,000 clones, with approximately 87% observed a single time.

The chain recombines TRBV6-5 with TRBJ1-3, with 7 nucleotides matching TRBD1. This sequence originates from a woman in her thirties or forties who had recovered from COVID-19. Specimen: peripheral blood. CDR3 residues: CASSYSWPGGRNTIYF. CDR3 nucleotides: TGTGCCAGCAGTTACTCTTGGCCAGGGGGTAGAAACACCATATATTTT.